The rows below give T cell receptor beta chains drawn from one sample of a study of response to subunit inactivated influenza vaccine. One entry per CDR3 protein, called by TCRdb with MiXCR from the RT-PCR reads. This table has about 170,000 distinct CDR3 sequences, over 9.5% appearing once. The sample was also reused in another study, on T cells expressing NK-cell markers.

This sample comprised CD8+ T cells sorted from PBMCs, obtained approximately 13 days after vaccination. Source of these receptors: a man aged 50-59 years who received an inactivated influenza vaccine. CDR3s include the opening cysteine and the closing phenylalanine or tryptophan. Fields, in order: CDR3 protein, CDR3 DNA, D gene, V gene, clone size, J gene. The D gene is left open where the match is weak. Clone size is not always given. Where it is, it says once, few, many or a class for expanded clones.

CASSLGLADYTDTQYF	TGTGCCAGCAGTCTGGGACTAGCGGATTACACAGATACGCAGTATTTT	TRBD2	TRBV27	few	TRBJ2-3
CASSFLGVSTDTQYF	TGTGCCAGCAGCTTTTTAGGTGTTAGCACAGATACGCAGTATTTT	.	TRBV7-8	many	TRBJ2-3
CASSFRLAGVPNEQFF	TGTGCCAGCAGTTTTCGGTTAGCGGGGGTTCCAAATGAGCAGTTCTTC	TRBD2	TRBV28	few	TRBJ2-1
CASSYITGQGGDTQYF	TGTGCCAGCAGTTACATAACCGGGCAGGGTGGAGATACGCAGTATTTT	.	TRBV28	few	TRBJ2-3
CSARLDRVVVYGYTF	TGCAGTGCTAGACTGGACCGCGTGGTTGTATATGGCTACACCTTC	.	TRBV20-1	.	TRBJ1-2
CASSSNFDRPPSNDSNQPQHF	TGTGCCAGCAGCTCGAATTTCGACAGACCCCCCTCTAACGATAGCAATCAGCCCCAGCATTTT	.	TRBV11-3	few	TRBJ1-5
CASSPLAGQGLSEQYF	TGTGCCAGCAGCCCGTTAGCCGGGCAGGGGCTAAGCGAGCAGTACTTC	.	TRBV11-1	few	TRBJ2-7
CASSERLAGATGELFF	TGTGCCAGCAGCGAGAGACTAGCGGGAGCCACCGGGGAGCTGTTTTTT	TRBD2	TRBV9	.	TRBJ2-2
CSARSQGRVMNTEAFF	TGCAGTGCCAGGTCGCAGGGGAGGGTAATGAACACTGAAGCTTTCTTT	.	TRBV20-1	many	TRBJ1-1
CASSWDSESSYEQYF	TGCGCCAGCAGCTGGGACAGCGAAAGCTCCTACGAGCAGTACTTC	TRBD1	TRBV5-1	.	TRBJ2-7
CASSFPGQGGYTF	TGTGCCAGCAGTTTCCCGGGACAGGGTGGCTACACCTTC	TRBD1	TRBV6-2/TRBV6-3	few	TRBJ1-2
CAIGPGELEQYF	TGTGCCATCGGGCCTGGCGAACTCGAGCAGTACTTC	.	TRBV10-3	few	TRBJ2-7
CASSESASYNEQFF	TGCGCCAGCAGTGAGTCCGCCTCCTACAATGAGCAGTTCTTC	.	TRBV10-2	.	TRBJ2-1
CASSAHPTGTDTQYF	TGTGCCAGCAGCGCCCACCCGACAGGCACAGATACGCAGTATTTT	.	TRBV11-2	many	TRBJ2-3
CASSLVFGGVTDTQYF	TGTGCCAGCAGCTTAGTCTTCGGGGGAGTCACAGATACGCAGTATTTT	.	TRBV7-9	.	TRBJ2-3
CASSYSSAGTSSYEQYF	TGTGCCAGCAGTTACTCGAGTGCCGGGACCTCCTCGTACGAGCAGTACTTC	.	TRBV6-5	few	TRBJ2-7
CASSPGYWQYF	TGTGCCAGCAGTCCCGGGTATTGGCAGTATTTT	.	TRBV6-2/TRBV6-3	.	TRBJ2-3
CASGTTETYEQYF	TGCGCCAGTGGAACGACGGAAACCTACGAGCAGTACTTC	.	TRBV5-1	.	TRBJ2-7
CASSRIAGNSGDTQYF	TGTGCCAGCAGCCGTATTGCGGGAAACTCGGGGGATACGCAGTATTTT	.	TRBV7-3	many	TRBJ2-3
CASRGGQGANTGELFF	TGTGCCAGCAGGGGGGGACAGGGGGCGAACACCGGGGAGCTGTTTTTT	TRBD1	TRBV12-3/TRBV12-4	.	TRBJ2-2
CSARYDRAWGQPQHF	TGCAGTGCTAGGTACGACAGGGCCTGGGGTCAGCCCCAGCATTTT	TRBD1	TRBV20-1	.	TRBJ1-5
CSARDLDRGNEQFF	TGCAGTGCTAGAGATCTAGACAGGGGTAATGAGCAGTTCTTC	TRBD1	TRBV20-1	many	TRBJ2-1
CASSVEGGGWQETQYF	TGTGCCAGCAGCGTAGAGGGCGGGGGGTGGCAAGAGACCCAGTACTTC	TRBD2	TRBV9	many	TRBJ2-5
CASSLLLAGKETQYF	TGTGCCAGCAGTCTCCTTCTAGCGGGGAAAGAGACCCAGTACTTC	TRBD2	TRBV6-1	.	TRBJ2-5
CASSLSSGITDTQYF	TGTGCCAGCAGCTTGTCTAGCGGGATTACAGATACGCAGTATTTT	TRBD2	TRBV5-6	many	TRBJ2-3
CASSEERQPKYF	TGCGCCAGCAGTGAGGAAAGGCAACCCAAGTACTTC	.	TRBV10-1	few	TRBJ2-5
CSVAGGPETYEQYF	TGCAGCGTTGCGGGGGGGCCAGAGACCTACGAGCAGTACTTC	TRBD2	TRBV29-1	few	TRBJ2-7
CASSVATNTEAFF	TGTGCCAGCAGCGTAGCTACGAACACTGAAGCTTTCTTT	.	TRBV9	.	TRBJ1-1
CASRFTGGYEQYF	TGTGCCAGCAGGTTTACAGGGGGCTACGAGCAGTACTTC	TRBD1	TRBV7-8	many	TRBJ2-7
CASSLYPAGGLGTGELFF	TGCGCCAGCAGCTTGTATCCAGCGGGGGGCCTCGGCACCGGGGAGCTGTTTTTT	TRBD2	TRBV5-1	many	TRBJ2-2
CASSYTRGGFRSPLHF	TGTGCCAGCAGTTATACTAGGGGAGGGTTTCGGTCACCCCTCCACTTT	.	TRBV7-2	.	TRBJ1-6
CASSWGGAGEKLFF	TGTGCCAGCAGCTGGGGAGGGGCAGGTGAAAAACTGTTTTTT	.	TRBV12-3/TRBV12-4	few	TRBJ1-4
CATSARQGRNYEQYF	TGTGCCACCAGCGCCCGACAAGGCCGAAATTACGAGCAGTACTTC	.	TRBV15	.	TRBJ2-7
CASSFQRGGLADTQYF	TGTGCCAGCAGCTTTCAGCGGGGGGGCCTCGCAGATACGCAGTATTTT	TRBD2	TRBV5-4	.	TRBJ2-3
CASSPWTSGDNEQFF	TGTGCTAGCAGCCCTTGGACTAGCGGGGACAATGAGCAGTTCTTC	TRBD2	TRBV7-7	few	TRBJ2-1
CASSLYGREGPETQYF	TGTGCCAGCAGTTTATATGGACGGGAGGGCCCGGAGACCCAGTACTTC	TRBD2	TRBV28	few	TRBJ2-5
CASSLAYGNQPQHF	TGTGCCAGCAGCTTAGCTTACGGCAATCAGCCCCAGCATTTT	.	TRBV7-9	few	TRBJ1-5
CASSGRTRGNTGELFF	TGTGCCAGCAGTGGACGGACTAGGGGGAACACCGGGGAGCTGTTTTTT	TRBD2	TRBV25-1	.	TRBJ2-2
CATSDPDREPEAFF	TGTGCCACCAGTGACCCCGACAGGGAGCCTGAAGCTTTCTTT	TRBD1	TRBV24-1	.	TRBJ1-1
CASSFVPGGETGELFF	TGTGCCAGCAGTTTTGTCCCCGGAGGGGAAACCGGGGAGCTGTTTTTT	.	TRBV12-3/TRBV12-4	.	TRBJ2-2
CASSADRTPGEQYF	TGTGCCAGCAGTGCCGACAGGACTCCGGGCGAGCAGTACTTC	.	TRBV2	.	TRBJ2-7
CASSTPGQGFYEQYF	TGTGCCAGCAGTACGCCGGGACAGGGCTTCTACGAGCAGTACTTC	TRBD1	TRBV27	many	TRBJ2-7
CASSLDAMYDTQYF	TGCGCCAGCAGTTTGGACGCGATGTACGATACGCAGTATTTT	.	TRBV5-1	many	TRBJ2-3
CASSFDEQYF	TGTGCCAGCAGCTTCGACGAGCAGTACTTC	.	TRBV5-5	many	TRBJ2-7
CAISESASGGPGGINEQFF	TGTGCCATCAGTGAGTCGGCTAGCGGGGGGCCCGGGGGCATCAATGAGCAGTTCTTC	TRBD2	TRBV10-3	.	TRBJ2-1
CASSPTSGGADEQFF	TGTGCCAGCAGCCCAACTAGCGGGGGGGCAGATGAGCAGTTCTTC	TRBD2	TRBV13	many	TRBJ2-1
CASSEAPGGYGYTF	TGTGCCAGCAGTGAAGCACCAGGGGGCTATGGCTACACCTTC	TRBD1	TRBV6-1	.	TRBJ1-2
CASSPLEGSGEQYF	TGTGCCAGCAGTCCCCTGGAGGGGTCGGGCGAGCAGTACTTC	.	TRBV12-3/TRBV12-4	.	TRBJ2-7
CASSQDEFRPNYGYTF	TGCGCCAGCAGCCAAGATGAGTTCAGGCCTAACTATGGCTACACCTTC	.	TRBV4-3	.	TRBJ1-2